This entry is about one T cell receptor beta chain. CDR1 is LGHNA and CDR2 is YSLEER in the germline V gene. There are 16 residues in the CDR3. V lost 1 base to trimming and J lost 3 bases; unmatched junction nucleotides: 2. This sample was included in a study of T-cell memory formation after mild COVID-19. TCRdb recomputed calls from the 5' RACE reads with MiXCR, one row per CDR3 protein. The sample lists under 300,000 distinct CDR3 sequences, around 15% occurring once. The sequencing sample was made of PBMCs or a T cell subset sorted from them (not recorded which). V is TRBV4-3 and J is TRBJ1-6, with TRBD1 matching 8 bases. This receptor was obtained from a man between 18 and 35 years old who had mild COVID-19 (a few samples of this study predate the infection). Cell type and time point are not known. As DNA, the CDR3 is TGCGCCAGCAGCCAAGGGACAGGGAACTATAATTCACCCCTCCACTTT. This sequence encodes CASSQGTGNYNSPLHF.